This T cell receptor beta chain was identified in a study of graft-versus-host responses after intestinal transplantation. The method was immunoSEQ multiplex PCR; TCRdb's version includes in-frame clones alone and lacks a portion of them. This sample has about 7,600 clones, with roughly four fifths found just once. Processing released intraepithelial and lamina propria lymphocytes from the graft tissue. The length of the CDR3 is 17 residues. V lost 2 bases, J lost 6 bases, and 23 bases lay in between. CDR1 and CDR2 from the germline V gene are SGHRS and YFSETQ. The receptor comes from a human patient who received an intestinal transplant, so some T cells may come from the graft donor. The J gene is TRBJ1-2, the V gene TRBV5-1, with D perhaps matching TRBD1 (6 bases). The material sequenced was ileum tissue, taken approximately 19 weeks after transplant. CDR3 loop: CASSLPLSRGGPHGYTF. CDR3 nucleotides: TGCGCCAGCAGCTTACCTTTATCTCGGGGGGGCCCCCATGGCTACACCTTC.